These 17 T cell receptor beta chains originate from one sample sequenced in a study of T cell responses to AZD1222 COVID-19 vaccine (dated by TCRdb to the early 2020s). Receptor amplification or capture employed the immunoSEQ multiplex PCR assay. TCRdb retrieved this table from immuneACCESS and kept in-frame rearrangements only. Not all clones are present; in checked studies, unresolved V genes account for under half, and no reason is known for the remainder. Recorded for this sample are over 120,000 clones; about 92% of them occurred a single time. The ten largest clones add up to 3% to 4.5% of the sample. The time point label of this sample denotes: about 28 days (+/-7) after the second vaccine dose. Here the sequenced sample was peripheral blood, taken 28 days after the second AZD1222 dose. These receptors originate from an adult who received the AZD1222 COVID-19 vaccine.

This chain links TRBV4-2 with TRBJ1-1, with 7 bases that match TRBD1. Germline V gene data show CDR1 as LGHNA and CDR2 as YNFKEQ. This CDR3 spans 14 amino acids. The junction had 2 bases not matched to a gene; V was cut back by 4 bases and J by 0 bases. The CDR3 reads CASSRGTVNTEAFF. CDR3 DNA sequence: TGTGCCAGCAGCCGGGGGACAGTGAACACTGAAGCTTTCTTT.

This chain joins TRBV7-2 and TRBJ1-6, with 9 bases that match TRBD1. CDR3 length: 15 amino acids. Trimming at V came to 5 bases and at J to 7 bases, leaving 6 bases not matched to a gene. Germline-derived CDR1 and CDR2 are SGHTA and FQGNSA. The CDR3 is CASSPQDRGNSPLHF. For the CDR3, the DNA is TGTGCCAGCAGCCCGCAGGACAGGGGAAATTCACCCCTCCACTTT.

The chain recombines TRBV27 with TRBJ2-7; D is ambiguous. V lost 2 bases, J lost 0 bases, and 8 bases lay in between. In germline, CDR1 is MNHEY, CDR2 SMNVEV (reference sequence). The CDR3 contains 14 residues. This chain's CDR3 is CASSLDVSSYEQYF. The DNA of the CDR3 is TGTGCCAGCAGTTTAGACGTGAGCTCCTACGAGCAGTACTTC.

This chain connects TRBV2 to TRBJ1-4, with D hard to call. The CDR3 covers 12 residues. V gave up 8 bases and J gave up 6 bases, with 10 bases separating them. Germline CDR1 SNHLY, CDR2 FYNNEI. The CDR3 DNA reads TGTGCCAGCCTAAGGACCCATGAAAAACTGTTTTTT. Translated, it gives CASLRTHEKLFF.

V gene TRBV3-1 (or the pseudogene TRBV3-2) combines with J gene TRBJ1-2; 10 positions agree with TRBD1. The length of the CDR3 is 15 residues. The germline gives CDR1 LGHDT, CDR2 YNNKEL (reference sequence). J was trimmed by 5 bases and V by 4 bases; bases with no gene match: 7. The CDR3 DNA reads as TGTGCCAGCAGCCTTAGGGACAGGGGCGGTTATGGCTACACCTTC. Translating gives CASSLRDRGGYGYTF.

V and J are TRBV28 and TRBJ2-7, with a tentative D call TRBD1 (5 bases). Looked up from germline, CDR1 is MDHEN and CDR2 is SYDVKM. The length of the CDR3 is 14 residues. The germline V and J ends were trimmed by 4 bases and 0 bases, with 10 bases remaining between them. CDR3 region: CASSSSDNSYEQYF. The CDR3 region has the DNA TGTGCCAGCAGTTCCTCGGACAACTCCTACGAGCAGTACTTC.

The chain uses TRBV10-1 and TRBJ1-1; TRBD1 might be the D (5 bases). CDR3 length equals 13 residues. CDR1 and CDR2 from the germline V gene are WNHNN and SYGVQD (reference sequence). Trimming took 6 bases from V and 3 from J, leaving 11 bases between them. This chain's CDR3 is CASRLGGDTEAFF. CDR3 sequence (DNA): TGCGCCAGCAGACTGGGGGGGGACACTGAAGCTTTCTTT.

The rearrangement uses TRBV3-1 (or the pseudogene TRBV3-2) and TRBJ1-1; D gene unclear. Trimming stripped 2 bases from V and 1 base from J, with 8 bases between. Per the germline V gene, CDR1 is LGHDT and CDR2 is YNNKEL (reference sequence). The CDR3 has 14 amino acids. The CDR3 region is CASSQQTRNTEAFF. The DNA of the CDR3 is TGTGCCAGCAGCCAACAAACCAGGAACACTGAAGCTTTCTTT.

This rearrangement joins TRBV5-6 to TRBJ1-4, with no clear D. The V and J ends lost 0 bases and 3 bases respectively, with 3 bases between them. This CDR3 spans 13 amino acids. CDR1 is SGHDT and CDR2 is YYEEEE in the germline V gene. For the CDR3, the DNA is TGTGCCAGCAGCTTGGGGGCTAATGAAAAACTGTTTTTT. Its protein product is CASSLGANEKLFF.

This clone has a single count. V usage is TRBV7-9 and J usage is TRBJ2-7, with TRBD2 identical over 14 bases. With V trimmed by 3 bases and J by 4 bases, 8 bases remained unmatched. Germline CDR1 reads SEHNR; CDR2 reads FQNEAQ (reference sequence). The CDR3 loop spans 17 amino acids. The CDR3 region is CASSLGLAGAIPYEQYF. The DNA of the CDR3 is TGTGCCAGCAGCTTGGGACTAGCGGGAGCTATACCGTACGAGCAGTACTTC. Full variable domain (remainder filled in from reference TRBV7-9 and TRBJ2-7): DTGVSQNPRHKITKRGQNVTFRCDPISEHNRLYWYRQTLGQGPEFLTYFQNEAQLEKSRLLSDRFSAERPKGSFSTLEIQRTEQGDSAMYLCASSLGLAGAIPYEQYFGPGTRLTVT.

The V and J genes are TRBV19 and TRBJ2-3; D remains ambiguous. The CDR3 spans 14 residues. V shed 0 bases and J shed 0 bases, with 4 bases lying between them. Germline lookup yields CDR1 LNHDA and CDR2 SQIVND (reference sequence). The chain's CDR3 is CASSIDTSTDTQYF. The CDR3 coding sequence is TGTGCCAGTAGTATAGACACTAGCACAGATACGCAGTATTTT.

The chain recombines TRBV12-3 or TRBV12-4 with TRBJ2-7; D ambiguous. The J call is doubtful: the DNA matches TRBJ2-5 better. The CDR3 runs to 11 residues. The CDR3 protein is CASRTGQTQYF. The CDR3 nucleotides are TGTGCCAGTAGAACCGGACAGACCCAGTACTTC.

V usage is TRBV18 and J usage is TRBJ2-7, with D perhaps given as TRBD1 or TRBD2 (5 bases each). The CDR3 sequence is 14 residues long. From germline, CDR1 is KGHSH and CDR2 LQKENI. V lost 2 bases and J 2 bases, leaving 10 bases between the germline ends. The CDR3 region is CASSPLRDPYEQYF. The CDR3 region has the DNA TGTGCCAGCTCACCATTACGGGACCCCTACGAGCAGTACTTC. Complete variable domain (other parts from reference TRBV18 and TRBJ2-7): NAGVMQNPRHLVRRRGQEARLRCSPMKGHSHVYWYRQLPEEGLKFMVYLQKENIIDESGMPKERFSAEFPKEGPSILRIQQVVRGDSAAYFCASSPLRDPYEQYFGPGTRLTVT.

The chain combines TRBV6-2 or TRBV6-3 with TRBJ2-3; 11 bases map to TRBD2. Germline V lookup: CDR1 MNHEY, CDR2 SVGEGT. V shed 5 bases and J 0 bases; nucleotides not matched to a gene: 4. The CDR3 totals 16 residues. CDR3 protein: CASSLRTSGSTDTQYF. The DNA for the CDR3 is TGTGCCAGCAGTCTTCGGACTAGCGGGAGCACAGATACGCAGTATTTT.

This chain joins TRBV4-1 and TRBJ2-7; tentatively, D is TRBD1 or TRBD2 (5 bases each). The CDR3 is 15 amino acids. V was cut by 1 base and J by 5 bases, with 15 bases left in between. Germline CDR1 MGHRA, CDR2 YSYEKL. The CDR3 coding sequence is TGCGCCAGCAGCCAAGCCGGGACGTGGGGAGACGAGCAGTACTTC. Protein product: CASSQAGTWGDEQYF.

The gene calls are TRBV19 and TRBJ2-3, with 9 bases matching TRBD2. This CDR3 region has 15 residues. Germline trimming cut 6 bases from V and 6 bases from J; bases unmatched to any gene: 10. From germline, CDR1 is LNHDA and CDR2 SQIVND (reference sequence). The CDR3 sequence is CASSRGLAFVDTQYF. CDR3 coding DNA: TGTGCCAGTAGCAGGGGACTAGCATTCGTCGATACGCAGTATTTT. The variable domain in full, completed from reference TRBV19 and TRBJ2-3, reads DGGITQSPKYLFRKEGQNVTLSCEQNLNHDAMYWYRQDPGQGLRLIYYSQIVNDFQKGDIAEGYSVSREKKESFPLTVTSAQKNPTAFYLCASSRGLAFVDTQYFGPGTRLTVL.

This chain connects TRBV27 to TRBJ2-3, with D perhaps assigned TRBD1 or TRBD2 (5 bases each). Trimming shortened V by 5 bases and J by 9 bases, and 15 bases separated the two germline ends. The CDR3 consists of 13 residues. Germline V gene data show CDR1 as MNHEY and CDR2 as SMNVEV (reference sequence). The CDR3 reads CASSPGVGRTQYF. In DNA, the CDR3 is TGTGCCAGCAGTCCCGGGGTGGGACGGACGCAGTATTTT.